This T cell receptor (beta chain) was captured by sequencing in a study of regulatory T cells in long-lasting Graves disease. Germline values: CDR1 DFQATT, CDR2 SNEGSKA (reference sequence). After removal of 6 bases from V and 4 bases from J, the junction contained 12 bases not matched to a gene. The CDR3 is 15 residues long. The authors built TCR beta libraries using iRepertoire HTBI primers and Arm-PCR of CDR3 regions. How the authors handled the data: Sample data revealed 60 to 80 TRBV and 14 TRBJ segments. One entry per CDR3 protein results from TCRdb running MiXCR on the multiplex PCR reads. The V and J calls, along with clone size, are taken from TCRdb and not from the paper's own processing. The table includes about 660,000 distinct CDR3 sequences, about 30% detected once. Comments on this clonotype: Its antigen remains unidentified.

Study-level results: Favored gene segments in persistent disease were TRBV28, TRBJ1-2 and TRBJ2-5.

Time point of the sample: persistent/refractory GD, antithyroid drugs over 5 years with positive TRAb. RNA isolated from PBMCs was used to make the TCR library. The V call is TRBV20-1, the J call TRBJ2-5; TRBD2 matches 9 bases. The sequence derives from a female donor with Graves disease. Sample: peripheral blood mononuclear cells (PBMCs), taken when the disease was refractory, from a patient treated with antithyroid drugs. Here the CDR3 reads CSASSGRRGGETQYF. DNA for the CDR3: TGCAGTGCCAGTAGCGGGAGAAGGGGTGGAGAGACCCAGTACTTC.